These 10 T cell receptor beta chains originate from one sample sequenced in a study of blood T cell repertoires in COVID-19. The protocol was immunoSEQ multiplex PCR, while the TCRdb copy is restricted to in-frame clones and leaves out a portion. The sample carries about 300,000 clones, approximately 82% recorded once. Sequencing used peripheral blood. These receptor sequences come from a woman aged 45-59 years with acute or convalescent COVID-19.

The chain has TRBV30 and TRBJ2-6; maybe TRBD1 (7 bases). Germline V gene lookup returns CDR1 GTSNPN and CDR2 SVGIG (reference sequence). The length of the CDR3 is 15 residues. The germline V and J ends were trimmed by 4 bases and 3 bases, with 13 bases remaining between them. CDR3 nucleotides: TGTGCCTGGATCAGGAGGGGGCATGGGGCCAACGTCCTGACTTTC. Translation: CAWIRRGHGANVLTF.

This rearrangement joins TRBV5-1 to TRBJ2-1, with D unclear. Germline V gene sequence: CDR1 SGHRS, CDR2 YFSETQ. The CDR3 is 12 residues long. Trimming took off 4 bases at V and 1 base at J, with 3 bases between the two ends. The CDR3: CASSLSYNEQFF. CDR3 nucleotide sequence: TGCGCCAGCAGCCTTTCCTACAATGAGCAGTTCTTC.

As DNA, the CDR3 is TGTGCCAGTAGAAACAGGGGGCTAAGCACAGATACGCAGTATTTT. Protein product: CASRNRGLSTDTQYF. The V call is TRBV19, the J call TRBJ2-3, with TRBD1 matching 9 bases. This CDR3 has 15 amino acids. Germline loops: CDR1 LNHDA, CDR2 SQIVND (reference sequence). With 6 bases clipped from V and 0 bases from J, the junction kept 4 bases outside the gene matches.

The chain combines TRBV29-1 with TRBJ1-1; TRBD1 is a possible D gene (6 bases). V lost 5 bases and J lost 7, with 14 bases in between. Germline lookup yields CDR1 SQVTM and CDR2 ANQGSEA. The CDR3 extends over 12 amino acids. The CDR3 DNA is TGCAGCGTTAAGGGGGTGGTGAGTGAAGCTTTCTTT. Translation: CSVKGVVSEAFF.

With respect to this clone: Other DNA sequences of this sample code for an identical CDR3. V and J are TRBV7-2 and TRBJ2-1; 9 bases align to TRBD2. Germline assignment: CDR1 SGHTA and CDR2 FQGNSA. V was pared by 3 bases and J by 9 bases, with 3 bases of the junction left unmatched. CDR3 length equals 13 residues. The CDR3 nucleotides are TGTGCCAGCAGCTTGGGACTAGCCGGTGAGCAGTTCTTC. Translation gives CASSLGLAGEQFF.

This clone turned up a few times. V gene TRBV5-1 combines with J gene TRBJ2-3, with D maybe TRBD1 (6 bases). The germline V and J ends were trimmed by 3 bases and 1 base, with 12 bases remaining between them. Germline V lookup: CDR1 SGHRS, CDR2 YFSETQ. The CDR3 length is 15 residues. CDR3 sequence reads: CASSYREGGTDTQYF. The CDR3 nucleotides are TGCGCCAGCAGCTACAGGGAAGGGGGCACAGATACGCAGTATTTT.

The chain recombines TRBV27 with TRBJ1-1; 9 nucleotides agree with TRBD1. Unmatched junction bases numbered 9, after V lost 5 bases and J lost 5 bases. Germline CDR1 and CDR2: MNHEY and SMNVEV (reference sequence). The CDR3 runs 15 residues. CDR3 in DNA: TGTGCCAGCAGTCCCCGAACAGGGGGCCTAACTGAAGCTTTCTTT. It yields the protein CASSPRTGGLTEAFF.

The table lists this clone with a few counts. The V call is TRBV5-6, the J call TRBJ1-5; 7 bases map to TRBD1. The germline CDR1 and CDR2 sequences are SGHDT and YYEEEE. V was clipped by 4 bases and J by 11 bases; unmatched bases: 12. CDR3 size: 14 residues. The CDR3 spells CASSPGQSTVTQHF. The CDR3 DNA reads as TGTGCCAGCAGCCCGGGACAGTCCACGGTGACCCAGCATTTT.

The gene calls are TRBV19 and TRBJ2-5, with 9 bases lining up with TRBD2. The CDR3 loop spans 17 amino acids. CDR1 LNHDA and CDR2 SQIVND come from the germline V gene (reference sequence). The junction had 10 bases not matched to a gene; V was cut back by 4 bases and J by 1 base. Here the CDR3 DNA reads TGTGCCAGTAGTACCTACCTAGCGGGATGGCGCCAAGAGACCCAGTACTTC. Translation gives CASSTYLAGWRQETQYF.

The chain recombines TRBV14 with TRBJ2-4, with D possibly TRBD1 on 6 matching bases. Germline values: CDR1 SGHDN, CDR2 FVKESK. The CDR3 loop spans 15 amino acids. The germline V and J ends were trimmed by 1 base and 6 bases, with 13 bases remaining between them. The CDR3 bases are TGTGCCAGCAGCCAAGCGGCAGGGGTAGGAAACATTCAGTACTTC. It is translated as CASSQAAGVGNIQYF.